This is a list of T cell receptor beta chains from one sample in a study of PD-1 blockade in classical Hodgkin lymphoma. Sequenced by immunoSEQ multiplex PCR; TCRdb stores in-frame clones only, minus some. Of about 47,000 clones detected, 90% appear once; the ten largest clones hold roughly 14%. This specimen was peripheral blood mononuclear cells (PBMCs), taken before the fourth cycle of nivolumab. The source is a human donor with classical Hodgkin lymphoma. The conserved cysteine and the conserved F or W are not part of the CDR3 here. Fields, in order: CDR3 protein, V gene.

ASSLTGQGDYEQY | TRBV28
ASSLLQGAFLSEAF | TRBV11-2
ASSLAGLAGPGTGELF | TRBV5-1
ASWTGASYEQY | TRBV2
ASSLWGVNTEAF | TRBV4-1
ASSKVGQGYSANYGYT | TRBV5-1
ASSLRRDEQY | TRBV11-3
ASSLDGGAGNEQF | TRBV7-9
ASMAGDQPQH | TRBV12-5
SVPLAGTDTQY | TRBV29-1
ASSEDGSSGNTIY | TRBV2
ASSLRAANQPQH | TRBV5-6
ASSLAGGDTEAF | TRBV5-1
ASSPDGGPYGYT | TRBV5-1
AISERGSVQSNEQF | TRBV10-3
ASSLAIDLRTQY | TRBV11-2
ASSFRVPDTQY | TRBV5-6
ASSKGAGTDQETQY | TRBV19
ASSPHPQGTYEQY | TRBV6-5
ASSARDRGLYEQY | TRBV19
SVGAGAETQY | TRBV29-1
ASSATSLEQF | TRBV18
ASGFSQETYNEQF | TRBV12-5
ASSETGGMNTEAF | TRBV10-1
ASSLTRREVYEQY | TRBV7-3
ASSSGGPFTGELF | TRBV5-1
ASSSRTEFYEQY | TRBV6-1
ASQRGQRIYEQY | TRBV6-1
ASSVDLAGNIDEQY | TRBV2
ASSSRQPARSYEQY | TRBV27